The 27 T cell receptor beta chains below were found in one sample sequenced in a study of vaccination and CD4 T cells after COVID-19. The Oncomine TCR Beta short-read assay sequenced DNA from cultured CD4+ T cells. TCRdb independently ran MiXCR on the PCR reads; one entry per CDR3 protein. The table lists 8,500 to 9,500 distinct CDR3 sequences, 30% to 35% of them singletons. For these TCRs, the target antigens are not known. As to treatment: roughly ten-day PBMC culture with coronavirus spike peptide pools or control peptides (ViraFEST assay). During the years 2011-2018, before the COVID-19 pandemic, the unexposed donor's CD4+ T cells were collected. Sequencing was carried out using CD4+ T cells from blood, cultured in vitro. The receptor set was obtained from a human donor in good health.

The CDR3 bases are TGTGCCAGCAGCCCTGGGACTAGCGGGGTCTACGAGCAGTACTTC. As protein: CASSPGTSGVYEQYF. The genes are TRBV9 and TRBJ2-7; 13 bases agree with TRBD2. The V gene end was trimmed by 4 bases and the J gene end by 3 bases; junction bases not matched to a gene: 4. There are 15 residues in the CDR3. Germline CDR1 is SGDLS and CDR2 is YYNGEE.

This clonotype was counted between two and nine times. V gene TRBV7-3 combines with J gene TRBJ2-3; D gene unclear. From germline, CDR1 is SGHTA and CDR2 FQGTGA. CDR3 size: 13 residues. V lost 2 bases to trimming and J lost 2 bases, with 5 bases between them. The CDR3: CASSLGYTDTQYF. The CDR3 DNA reads as TGTGCCAGCAGCTTAGGTTACACAGATACGCAGTATTTT.

DNA of the CDR3: TGTGCCAGTGCCCGGACTATCACAGATACGCAGTATTTT. Translation gives CASARTITDTQYF. J is TRBJ2-3 and V is TRBV19, with D maybe TRBD2 (6 bases). The CDR3 consists of 13 residues. Germline V gene lookup returns CDR1 LNHDA and CDR2 SQIVND (reference sequence). V lost 8 bases and J lost 2, with 11 bases in between.

This clonotype was seen only a few times. The genes are TRBV20-1 and TRBJ1-6; D perhaps matches TRBD1 (5 bases). Looked up from germline, CDR1 is DFQATT and CDR2 is SNEGSKA (reference sequence). The CDR3 runs to 13 residues. V was clipped by 4 bases and J by 7 bases, with 11 bases between them. The CDR3 nucleotides are TGCAGTGCTAACCGGGACGAAAATTCACCCCTCCACTTT. Translating it yields CSANRDENSPLHF.

The V gene is TRBV7-6, the J gene TRBJ2-5, with TRBD2 as a possible D gene (6 bases). Trimming cost V 1 base and J 6 bases, with 15 bases left between them. The CDR3 length is 15 residues. CDR1 SGHVS and CDR2 FNYEAQ come from the germline V gene. The CDR3 DNA follows: TGTGCCAGCAGCTTAGAGGAGGGGTTTTTCCAGACCCAGTACTTC. It yields the protein CASSLEEGFFQTQYF.

This chain joins TRBV2 and TRBJ2-3; 9 bases are a match to TRBD2. CDR3 length: 13 amino acids. The V and J ends lost 6 bases and 4 bases, in that order; junction bases with no gene match: 2. CDR1 SNHLY and CDR2 FYNNEI come from the germline V gene. This chain's CDR3 is CASSPSGADTQYF. CDR3 bases: TGTGCCAGCAGCCCTAGCGGGGCAGATACGCAGTATTTT.

This clonotype appeared a single time. This chain links TRBV11-2 with TRBJ1-1; D ambiguous. CDR1 and CDR2 (germline): SGHAT, FQNNGV. The CDR3 consists of 17 residues. Between the trimmed V and J ends, which lost 5 bases and 2 bases, there was a span of 21 bases. The CDR3 DNA sequence: TGTGCCAGCAGCCCGTCCACTTTTAGGGAGCCTAACACTGAAGCTTTCTTT. It translates to CASSPSTFREPNTEAFF.

The chain couples TRBV11-3 to TRBJ2-3; possible D gene TRBD2, 5 bases. V lost 1 base and J 4 bases, leaving 6 bases between the germline ends. Germline CDR1 and CDR2: SGHNT and YENEEA. This CDR3 is 13 amino acids long. The CDR3 sequence: CASSLGTSDTQYF. CDR3 DNA sequence: TGTGCCAGCAGCTTAGGGACTTCAGATACGCAGTATTTT.

Comments on this clonotype: The junction departs from germline at one end; a sequencing error may be responsible. The rearrangement uses TRBV19 and TRBJ1-1; D is ambiguous. This CDR3 contains 14 residues. From germline, CDR1 is LNHDA and CDR2 SQIVND (reference sequence). The CDR3 is CASSKAPGTSGGLF. The CDR3 DNA reads as TGTGCCAGTAGTAAGGCCCCGGGCACCTCCGGCGGACTCTTT.

This clonotype showed up just a few times. The J gene is TRBJ1-2, the V gene TRBV27, with 10 bases that match TRBD1. CDR3 size: 15 residues. J lost 7 bases, V lost 0 bases, and 5 bases had no gene match. Germline CDR1 MNHEY, CDR2 SMNVEV (reference sequence). CDR3 coding DNA: TGTGCCAGCAGTTTATCGCAATGGACAGGGGGTGGCTACACCTTC. Protein: CASSLSQWTGGGYTF.

The CDR3 nucleotides read TGCAGTGCTAGAGATTTTTCAGGGAACAGGGGGAACTATGGCTACACCTTC. It is translated as CSARDFSGNRGNYGYTF. The chain couples TRBV20-1 to TRBJ1-2, with 8 bases lining up with TRBD1. The CDR3 loop spans 17 amino acids. V was pared by 0 bases and J by 2 bases, with 11 bases of the junction left unmatched. CDR1 and CDR2 from the germline V gene are DFQATT and SNEGSKA (reference sequence).

Here the CDR3 reads CASSRGGLNYNEQFF. CDR3 sequence (DNA): TGTGCCAGCTCCCGCGGGGGCCTTAATTACAATGAGCAGTTCTTC. The chain uses TRBV6-1 and TRBJ2-1, with D possibly TRBD2 on 7 matching bases. CDR3 length: 15 amino acids. V lost 8 bases and J lost 4, with 18 bases in between. Germline loops: CDR1 MNHNS, CDR2 SASEGT.

This chain uses TRBV19 with TRBJ1-2; the D gene is possibly TRBD1 (6 bases). This CDR3 comprises 14 residues. Trimming took 5 bases from V and 6 from J, leaving 16 bases between them. Germline loops: CDR1 LNHDA, CDR2 SQIVND (reference sequence). CDR3 sequence (DNA): TGTGCCAGTAGTCACACGAACAGGGTCGATGGCTACACCTTC. This translates into CASSHTNRVDGYTF.

The chain carries TRBV6-1 and TRBJ1-2; D not certain. Trimming removed 6 bases from V and 4 bases from J, with 9 bases in between. This CDR3 contains 12 residues. Germline-derived CDR1 and CDR2 are MNHNS and SASEGT. CDR3 sequence: CASSLDSYGYTF. As DNA, the CDR3 is TGTGCCAGCAGCCTAGACTCCTATGGCTACACCTTC.

This clonotype was seen a few times. V and J are TRBV20-1 and TRBJ1-1; the D is unclear. This CDR3 region has 12 residues. Trimming removed 7 bases from V and 0 bases from J, with 9 bases in between. Germline V gene data show CDR1 as DFQATT and CDR2 as SNEGSKA (reference sequence). The DNA of the CDR3 is TGCAGTGTCTCGTTAATGAACACTGAAGCTTTCTTT. Translated, it gives CSVSLMNTEAFF.

This clonotype has more than one count but fewer than ten. This rearrangement joins TRBV7-3 to TRBJ2-1; tentative D call: TRBD1 (5 bases). The CDR3 covers 14 residues. Germline V gives CDR1 SGHTA, CDR2 FQGTGA. Trimming left V 5 bases short and J 7 bases short, with 15 bases between. CDR3 coding DNA: TGTGCCAGCAGCCCTACCGACAGCTCAAATGAGCAGTTCTTC. Translating gives CASSPTDSSNEQFF.

This sequence joins TRBV2 and TRBJ1-6; weak D call: TRBD1 (5 bases). Germline CDR1 reads SNHLY; CDR2 reads FYNNEI. Trimming cost V 8 bases and J 8 bases, with 13 bases left between them. This CDR3 is 13 amino acids long. This CDR3 is CASLQVPDSPLHF. CDR3 DNA sequence: TGTGCCAGCTTACAGGTGCCCGATTCACCCCTCCACTTT.

Here the CDR3 reads CASSYSGTSGGLDTQYF. DNA for the CDR3: TGTGCCAGCAGTTACTCCGGGACTAGCGGGGGCTTAGATACGCAGTATTTT. The V and J genes are TRBV6-2 or TRBV6-3 and TRBJ2-3; TRBD2 matches at 14 bases. Germline V gene sequence: CDR1 MNHEY, CDR2 SVGEGT. There are 17 residues in the CDR3. V shed 0 bases and J 5 bases; nucleotides not matched to a gene: 4.

The chain couples TRBV6-1 to TRBJ1-5; the D is unclear. Trimming stripped 3 bases from V and 9 bases from J, with 9 bases between. This CDR3 has 12 residues. The germline gives CDR1 MNHNS, CDR2 SASEGT. CDR3 sequence (DNA): TGTGCCAGCAGTGATGATCCCCGGCCCCAGCATTTT. Its translation: CASSDDPRPQHF.

V gene TRBV4-2 combines with J gene TRBJ1-1, with no clear D. Trimming took 0 bases from V and 4 from J, leaving 9 bases between them. In germline, CDR1 is LGHNA, CDR2 YNFKEQ. The CDR3 is made up of 14 amino acids. The CDR3 DNA sequence: TGTGCCAGCAGCCAAGACCCAGAAATCACTGAAGCTTTCTTT. Its translation is CASSQDPEITEAFF.

This clonotype appeared a single time. The J gene is TRBJ1-3, the V gene TRBV19, with TRBD1 as a possible D gene (6 bases). V lost 4 bases to trimming and J lost 4 bases, with 14 bases between them. The CDR3 sequence is 15 residues long. Germline CDR1 reads LNHDA; CDR2 reads SQIVND (reference sequence). CDR3 in DNA: TGTGCCAGTAGTAACCAAGGGACAAAGGGAAACACCATATATTTT. This sequence encodes CASSNQGTKGNTIYF.

The chain combines TRBV7-9 with TRBJ2-3; no clear D gene. Germline-derived CDR1 and CDR2 are SEHNR and FQNEAQ (reference sequence). Trimming removed 5 bases at V and 4 bases at J, with 13 bases between. This CDR3 is 14 amino acids long. The CDR3 reads CASSLEIGPDTQYF. The CDR3, as DNA: TGTGCCAGCAGCCTTGAAATAGGGCCAGATACGCAGTATTTT.

This clonotype was detected only once. The genes are TRBV4-2 and TRBJ1-5; D is ambiguous. The V gene's germline CDR1 is LGHNA and CDR2 YNFKEQ. The length of the CDR3 is 13 residues. The V and J ends lost 0 bases and 4 bases respectively, with 4 bases between them. For the CDR3, the DNA is TGTGCCAGCAGCCAAGATTATAATCAGCCCCAGCATTTT. As protein: CASSQDYNQPQHF.

The DNA for the CDR3 is TGTGCCAGTAGTATACTGGAGAACACCGGGGAGCTGTTTTTT. Encoded protein: CASSILENTGELFF. The rearrangement links TRBV19 to TRBJ2-2; D gene uncertain. Germline values: CDR1 LNHDA, CDR2 SQIVND (reference sequence). The CDR3 has 14 amino acids. V shed 2 bases and J shed 1 base, with 5 bases lying between them. The whole variable domain, remainder taken from reference TRBV19 and TRBJ2-2, is DGGITQSPKYLFRKEGQNVTLSCEQNLNHDAMYWYRQDPGQGLRLIYYSQIVNDFQKGDIAEGYSVSREKKESFPLTVTSAQKNPTAFYLCASSILENTGELFFGEGSRLTVL.

To note about this clonotype: Given a much more abundant clone one base away, this may be a read error. V and J are TRBV7-2 and TRBJ1-2, with D possibly being TRBD1 (5 bases). The V gene lost 5 bases and the J gene lost 4 bases, with 11 bases spanning the gap. This CDR3 region has 13 residues. CDR1 is SGHTA and CDR2 is FQGNSA in the germline V gene. The CDR3 loop reads CASSKGSSYGYTF. For the CDR3, the DNA is TGTGCCAGCAGCAAGGGGAGCTCCTATGGCTACACCTTC.

CDR3 loop: CASARGRGSGTEAFF. The CDR3 DNA is TGTGCCAGCGCTCGAGGACGAGGGAGCGGGACTGAAGCTTTCTTT. The rearrangement joins TRBV6-1 to TRBJ1-1; D is uncertain. The CDR3 length is 15 residues. Germline CDR1 is MNHNS and CDR2 is SASEGT. V was pared by 8 bases and J by 5 bases, with 21 bases between.

This clonotype was observed a handful of times. The genes are TRBV7-2 and TRBJ2-7; D is unclear. V was cut by 4 bases and J by 2 bases, with 15 bases left in between. Germline V gives CDR1 SGHTA, CDR2 FQGNSA. The CDR3 sequence is 15 residues long. The CDR3 spells CASSSDWVAAYEQYF. The CDR3 nucleotides read TGTGCCAGCAGCTCCGATTGGGTCGCGGCCTACGAGCAGTACTTC.